These 23 T cell receptor beta chains originate from one sample sequenced in a study of Ad26.COV2.S vaccination and SARS-CoV-2 variants. Treatment: about 20 received Ad26.COV2.S at low or high dose, single or two shots; 5 received placebo; per-sample allocation not given. Sampling occurred on day 63 after the first vaccine or placebo injection. The table came from immunoSEQ multiplex PCR; TCRdb's copy has only in-frame clones and leaves some out. In the table there are about 320,000 clones, around 81% of which are singletons. The sample consisted of peripheral blood, taken in a trial of Ad26.COV2.S vaccine versus placebo. The receptors here all came from a person aged 18-60 years who received the Ad26.COV2.S COVID-19 vaccine or a placebo.

The chain uses TRBV13 and TRBJ1-6; TRBD1 matches at 10 bases. Germline V gives CDR1 PRHDT, CDR2 FYEKMQ (reference sequence). This CDR3 is 18 amino acids long. V was pared by 0 bases and J by 10 bases, with 12 bases of the junction left unmatched. The CDR3 DNA reads as TGTGCCAGCAGCTTAGGCCTCCGACAGGGGGCTCTAGGGTCACCCCTCCACTTT. Its protein is CASSLGLRQGALGSPLHF.

This chain joins TRBV2 and TRBJ2-3; 8 bases line up with TRBD2. V shed 7 bases, J shed 0 bases, and the junction held 9 bases outside the gene matches. From germline, CDR1 is SNHLY and CDR2 FYNNEI. The CDR3 has 16 amino acids. CDR3 amino acids: CASIGLAITSTDTQYF. The DNA for the CDR3 is TGTGCCAGCATTGGACTAGCAATTACTAGCACAGATACGCAGTATTTT.

This clone was seen only once. V and J are TRBV27 and TRBJ2-5; D is perhaps TRBD2 (6 bases). CDR1 MNHEY and CDR2 SMNVEV come from the germline V gene (reference sequence). The CDR3 covers 17 residues. V was clipped by 0 bases and J by 4 bases, with 18 bases between them. The CDR3 here is CASSLSRTDTGVETQYF. The CDR3 nucleotides read TGTGCCAGCAGTTTATCGAGGACGGACACGGGGGTAGAGACCCAGTACTTC.

The chain combines TRBV5-4 with TRBJ2-1; 9 bases fit TRBD1. Germline V lookup: CDR1 SGHNT, CDR2 YYREEE (reference sequence). With 0 bases clipped from V and 9 bases from J, the junction kept 4 bases outside the gene matches. The length of the CDR3 is 14 residues. CDR3 loop: CASSLGGQGFEQFF. The CDR3 coding sequence is TGTGCCAGCAGCTTGGGTGGACAGGGGTTTGAGCAGTTCTTC.

This chain connects TRBV10-3 to TRBJ1-3; D possibly corresponds to TRBD1 (5 bases). Germline V gene data show CDR1 as ENHRY and CDR2 as SYGVKD. V lost 6 bases and J lost 4, with 10 bases in between. The CDR3 contains 13 residues. CDR3 region: CAISLQAGNTIYF. In nucleotides, the CDR3 is TGTGCCATCAGCTTACAGGCGGGAAACACCATATATTTT.

This clone has a handful of counts. The CDR3 nucleotides are TGTGCCAGCAGCCAAGACCGAATACTAGTCCGGCCGGAGACCCAGTACTTC. Protein sequence: CASSQDRILVRPETQYF. J is TRBJ2-5 and V is TRBV14, with D maybe TRBD2 (5 bases). Trimming left V 0 bases short and J 5 bases short, with 19 bases between. Germline values: CDR1 SGHDN, CDR2 FVKESK. This CDR3 contains 17 residues.

This chain's CDR3 is CASSPGGGQYNSPLHF. The CDR3 nucleotides read TGTGCCAGCAGCCCCGGTGGGGGACAATATAATTCACCCCTCCACTTT. The gene calls are TRBV7-8 and TRBJ1-6, with a possible D match to TRBD1 (6 bases). Germline values: CDR1 SGHVS, CDR2 FQNEAQ. The V and J ends lost 5 bases and 4 bases respectively, with 15 bases between them. The CDR3 has 16 amino acids.

This clone was observed a single time. The chain recombines TRBV28 with TRBJ2-7, with 7 bases aligning to TRBD1. There are 14 residues in the CDR3. From germline, CDR1 is MDHEN and CDR2 SYDVKM. V was pared by 7 bases and J by 3 bases, with 9 bases of the junction left unmatched. Here the CDR3 DNA reads TGTGCCAGCAACCACGGACAGGTTCTCTACGAGCAGTACTTC. Translated: CASNHGQVLYEQYF.

The chain is built from TRBV11-3 and TRBJ2-2; possible D gene TRBD1, 5 bases. The CDR3 extends over 16 amino acids. Trimming left V 1 base short and J 4 bases short, with 13 bases between. Germline V lookup: CDR1 SGHNT, CDR2 YENEEA. The CDR3 here is CASSLGAPRGTGELFF. Here the CDR3 DNA reads TGTGCCAGCAGCTTAGGAGCCCCTAGGGGCACCGGGGAGCTGTTTTTT.

The CDR3 DNA sequence: TGTGCCAGCAGCCGCCGGACTAGCGGGGGAACTAGCACAGATACGCAGTATTTT. Translating gives CASSRRTSGGTSTDTQYF. The V and J genes are TRBV7-6 and TRBJ2-3; 13 bases line up with TRBD2. Trimming took 5 bases from V and 0 from J; bases not matched to a gene: 8. The CDR3 covers 18 residues. CDR1 and CDR2 from the germline V gene are SGHVS and FNYEAQ.

This chain uses TRBV24-1 with TRBJ2-5; D unclear. The CDR3 sequence is 13 residues long. Per the germline V gene, CDR1 is KGHDR and CDR2 is SFDVKD. Deletions cut 4 bases from V and 5 bases from J, with 10 bases between. CDR3 DNA: TGTGCCACCAGTGAAAACCTCGCCGAGACCCAGTACTTC. This gives the protein CATSENLAETQYF.

This clone was observed a handful of times. The chain has TRBV11-3 and TRBJ1-1; 9 bases are shared with TRBD1. V shed 2 bases and J 8 bases; nucleotides not matched to a gene: 9. The CDR3 is made up of 15 amino acids. Germline values: CDR1 SGHNT, CDR2 YENEEA. The CDR3 loop is CASSLTRGTGSEAFF. The CDR3 nucleotides are TGTGCCAGCAGCTTAACTCGCGGGACAGGGTCCGAAGCTTTCTTT.

The chain employs TRBV24-1 and TRBJ2-7; D uncertain. Germline V lookup: CDR1 KGHDR, CDR2 SFDVKD. There are 13 residues in the CDR3. Trimming took off 3 bases at V and 6 bases at J, with 11 bases between the two ends. CDR3 coding DNA: TGTGCCACCAGTGATCTCCCGCTGGGCGAGCAGTACTTC. Protein sequence: CATSDLPLGEQYF.

The chain recombines TRBV5-1 with TRBJ2-6; D gene uncertain. CDR1 is SGHRS, CDR2 YFSETQ, per germline. CDR3 length: 15 residues. The ends were cut back, 4 bases at V and 0 bases at J, with 8 bases in the middle. The DNA for the CDR3 is TGCGCCAGCAGCCTCGCGCTCTCTGGGGCCAACGTCCTGACTTTC. Translated: CASSLALSGANVLTF.

V usage is TRBV6-5 and J usage is TRBJ2-5; D unclear. The CDR3 runs to 13 residues. The V gene lost 0 bases and the J gene lost 4 bases, with 6 bases spanning the gap. The germline V gene encodes CDR1 MNHEY and CDR2 SVGAGI. Written as DNA, the CDR3 is TGTGCCAGCAGTTACTCCAGATCAGAGACCCAGTACTTC. Protein sequence: CASSYSRSETQYF.

The rearrangement joins TRBV3-1 (or the pseudogene TRBV3-2) to TRBJ1-4; unclear D gene. The germline V and J ends were trimmed by 3 bases and 4 bases, with 12 bases remaining between them. Germline loops: CDR1 LGHDT, CDR2 YNNKEL (reference sequence). This CDR3 spans 15 amino acids. Written as DNA, the CDR3 is TGTGCCAGCAGCCACCGTGTTTCGGGTAATGAAAAACTGTTTTTT. This gives the protein CASSHRVSGNEKLFF.

The chain carries TRBV5-4 and TRBJ2-7, with TRBD2 matching 7 bases. This CDR3 spans 13 amino acids. Germline V gene lookup returns CDR1 SGHNT and CDR2 YYREEE (reference sequence). The CDR3 nucleotides read TGTGCGTCTCGGGGGGAGGGGTCCTACGAGCAGTACTTC. Translating it yields CASRGEGSYEQYF.

This chain joins TRBV28 and TRBJ1-5; the D gene is possibly TRBD1 (5 bases). CDR1 and CDR2 (germline): MDHEN, SYDVKM. The CDR3 consists of 15 residues. Trimming took off 6 bases at V and 3 bases at J, with 15 bases between the two ends. This CDR3 reads CASSPRDGYNQPQHF. DNA for the CDR3: TGTGCCAGCAGCCCCCGGGACGGGTACAATCAGCCCCAGCATTTT.

The chain has TRBV7-8 and TRBJ2-2; D not resolved. V was clipped by 5 bases and J by 3 bases, with 16 bases between them. The CDR3 consists of 16 residues. Germline CDR1 reads SGHVS; CDR2 reads FQNEAQ. The CDR3: CASSLTIFADTGELFF. The CDR3 nucleotides read TGTGCCAGCAGCCTCACCATCTTCGCGGACACCGGGGAGCTGTTTTTT. Full variable domain (remainder filled in from reference TRBV7-8 and TRBJ2-2): GAGVSQSPRYKVAKRGQDVALRCDPISGHVSLFWYQQALGQGPEFLTYFQNEAQLDKSGLPSDRFFAERPEGSVSTLKIQRTQQEDSAVYLCASSLTIFADTGELFFGEGSRLTVL.

The chain employs TRBV5-5 and TRBJ2-3; no clear D. Germline V gene lookup returns CDR1 SGHKS and CDR2 YYEKEE (reference sequence). The V and J ends lost 1 base and 1 base respectively, with 10 bases between them. CDR3 size: 15 residues. This CDR3 reads CASSLIAVGTDTQYF. CDR3 nucleotides: TGTGCCAGCAGCTTGATCGCAGTTGGCACAGATACGCAGTATTTT.

The chain uses TRBV13 and TRBJ2-6; D remains ambiguous. This CDR3 comprises 16 residues. Trimming pared 5 bases from V and 1 base from J, leaving 12 bases between. The V gene's germline CDR1 is PRHDT and CDR2 FYEKMQ (reference sequence). In DNA, the CDR3 is TGTGCCAGCAGCCAATATCCTCCTTCTGGGGCCAACGTCCTGACTTTC. Residues: CASSQYPPSGANVLTF.

The rearrangement links TRBV27 to TRBJ1-2, with D maybe TRBD1 (6 bases). V lost 4 bases and J lost 4, with 16 bases in between. The CDR3 is made up of 15 amino acids. From germline, CDR1 is MNHEY and CDR2 SMNVEV (reference sequence). The CDR3 nucleotides are TGTGCCAGCAGTTCTCCTCGACAGGATACCTATGGCTACACCTTC. Translation gives CASSSPRQDTYGYTF.

The rearrangement joins TRBV7-2 to TRBJ2-3, with a weak D call TRBD2 (6 bases). CDR3 length equals 16 residues. With 5 bases removed from V and 1 base from J, the gap between germline ends came to 16 bases. CDR1 and CDR2 from the germline V gene are SGHTA and FQGNSA. DNA for the CDR3: TGTGCCAGCAGCAAAAATCTCGCTAGCGGCACAGATACGCAGTATTTT. Residues: CASSKNLASGTDTQYF.